Described below is a single TCR beta chain sequence and its context. The participants were between about 18 and 100 years old and came from under 25 US areas. This sample is part of a study of blood T cell repertoires in COVID-19. Study-wide context: PBMCs, B-cell-depleted T cells, or T cells provided the cDNA or gDNA that made up the material.

The repertoire was sequenced with immunoSEQ multiplex PCR; TCRdb's copy has only in-frame clones and lacks some. Of under 250,000 clones listed, nearly 90% are singletons. The clonotype comes from a man aged 25 to 45 who had recovered from COVID-19. Sequenced: PBMCs or T cells enriched from blood (not recorded which).

The chain's CDR3 is CAISESTGTNYGYTF. For the CDR3, the DNA is TGTGCCATCAGTGAGTCGACAGGGACTAACTATGGCTACACCTTC. The chain recombines TRBV10-3 with TRBJ1-2; 7 bases align to TRBD1. Germline V gives CDR1 ENHRY, CDR2 SYGVKD. This CDR3 has 15 residues. V shed 0 bases and J 0 bases; nucleotides not matched to a gene: 1.